This TCR beta chain was captured by sequencing in a study of cytomegalovirus exposure and HLA in healthy donors. The CDR3 is 15 amino acids. Germline CDR1 MRHNA, CDR2 SNTAGT. V lost 0 bases, J lost 6 bases, and 2 bases stayed unmatched. Vbeta (60) and Jbeta (13) primers were used in the PCR. Only in-frame clones appear in the TCRdb table, and some are missing; sequencing was by immunoSEQ multiplex PCR. This table holds 80,000 or so clones, about 70% found once. This clone has more than one count but fewer than ten. The sample has other DNA sequences that encode this CDR3 too. The rearrangement uses TRBV6-4 and TRBJ2-1; TRBD2 matches at 10 bases. The sequence derives from a male donor in good health and CMV-seropositive. The sample consisted of PBMCs. The CDR3 region has the DNA TGTGCCAGCAGTGACTCGAGCGGGGGGGCCAATGAGCAGTTCTTC. Translation gives CASSDSSGGANEQFF.